The 17 T cell receptor beta chains given below trace back to one sample, sequenced in a study of blood T cell repertoires in COVID-19. Generated by immunoSEQ multiplex PCR, the TCRdb table keeps only in-frame clones and is missing some. The profile covers 190,000 or so clones, with 87% appearing a single time and roughly 6.2% taken by the ten largest. Material: peripheral blood. These receptors originate from a man aged 60-69 years who had recovered from COVID-19.

The chain links TRBV28 to TRBJ1-2; no reliable D call. V lost 3 bases and J lost 3, with 11 bases in between. The CDR3 covers 14 residues. Germline loops: CDR1 MDHEN, CDR2 SYDVKM. The DNA for the CDR3 is TGTGCCAGCAGTTTCCCGCGACAAGACTATGGCTACACCTTC. It codes for CASSFPRQDYGYTF.

CDR3 protein: CACTKSGGYYEQYF. The CDR3 DNA is TGTGCCTGTACGAAAAGCGGGGGTTACTACGAGCAGTACTTC. The rearrangement joins TRBV30 to TRBJ2-7; 8 positions match TRBD2. Germline CDR1 GTSNPN, CDR2 SVGIG (reference sequence). The CDR3 sequence is 14 residues long. Trimming removed 6 bases from V and 3 bases from J; junction bases left unmatched: 10.

The chain uses TRBV7-7 and TRBJ1-3; no clear D gene. The CDR3 runs to 16 residues. V was trimmed by 1 base and J by 0 bases, leaving 10 bases between them. Per the germline V gene, CDR1 is SSHAT and CDR2 is FNYEAQ (reference sequence). The CDR3 reads CASSLGSVNSGNTIYF. CDR3 in DNA: TGTGCCAGCAGCTTAGGGTCGGTGAACTCTGGAAACACCATATATTTT. Supplemented by reference TRBV7-7 and TRBJ1-3, the full variable domain reads GAGVSQSPRYKVTKRGQDVTLRCDPISSHATLYWYQQALGQGPEFLTYFNYEAQPDKSGLPSDRFSAERPEGSISTLTIQRTEQRDSAMYRCASSLGSVNSGNTIYFGEGSWLTVV.

The chain joins TRBV2 to TRBJ2-7; possible D gene TRBD1, 5 bases. With 5 bases removed from V and 7 bases from J, the gap between germline ends came to 9 bases. There are 11 residues in the CDR3. Germline V gives CDR1 SNHLY, CDR2 FYNNEI. CDR3 sequence: CASSFRDEQYF. Written as DNA, the CDR3 is TGTGCCAGCAGTTTCAGGGATGAGCAGTACTTC.

The genes are TRBV5-8 and TRBJ2-3, with TRBD2 matching 8 bases. V was clipped by 0 bases and J by 2 bases; unmatched bases: 2. This CDR3 region has 15 residues. CDR1 SGHTS and CDR2 YDEGEE come from the germline V gene. The CDR3 DNA is TGTGCCAGCAGCTTGGGACTAGCGATCACAGATACGCAGTATTTT. Encoded protein: CASSLGLAITDTQYF. The full variable domain, with the rest looked up from reference TRBV5-8 and TRBJ2-3, is EAGVTQSPTHLIKTRGQQATLRCSPISGHTSVYWYQQALGLGLQFLLWYDEGEERNRGNFPPRFSGRQFPNYSSELNVNALELEDSALYLCASSLGLAITDTQYFGPGTRLTVL.

V and J are TRBV9 and TRBJ1-6; no firm D call. CDR3 size: 13 residues. V lost 4 bases to trimming and J lost 10 bases, with 12 bases between them. CDR1 and CDR2 from the germline V gene are SGDLS and YYNGEE. CDR3: CASSTRGRSPLHF. CDR3 nucleotide sequence: TGTGCCAGCAGCACGCGAGGTCGGTCACCCCTCCACTTT. The entire variable domain, with the rest obtained from reference TRBV9 and TRBJ1-6, is as follows: DSGVTQTPKHLITATGQRVTLRCSPRSGDLSVYWYQQSLDQGLQFLIQYYNGEERAKGNILERFSAQQFPDLHSELNLSSLELGDSALYFCASSTRGRSPLHFGNGTRLTVT.

V usage is TRBV12-2 and J usage is TRBJ1-4; the table's D call TRBD1 went unverified against the DNA. TRBV12-2 is given as a pseudogene. The CDR3 runs to 12 residues. CDR3 DNA sequence: TGTGCAAGTCGCTTCTATCAGGCTGATTTCTTTTTT. It is translated as CASRFYQADFFF.

This chain joins TRBV19 and TRBJ2-1; 12 nucleotides line up with TRBD2. The CDR3 extends over 16 amino acids. CDR1 LNHDA and CDR2 SQIVND come from the germline V gene (reference sequence). Unmatched junction bases numbered 7, after V lost 5 bases and J lost 5 bases. This CDR3 is CASSAGTSGRNNEQFF. Here the CDR3 DNA reads TGTGCCAGTAGTGCCGGGACTAGCGGGCGAAACAATGAGCAGTTCTTC.

The V and J genes are TRBV5-6 and TRBJ1-2; weak D call: TRBD1 (6 bases). The germline gives CDR1 SGHDT, CDR2 YYEEEE. The CDR3 is 12 residues long. Trimming shortened V by 0 bases and J by 8 bases, and 8 bases separated the two germline ends. CDR3 sequence (DNA): TGTGCCAGCAGCTTGGTTACAGGGGGCTACACCTTC. It is translated as CASSLVTGGYTF.

The V gene is TRBV7-8, the J gene TRBJ2-7, with D possibly TRBD2 on 5 matching bases. Trimming removed 5 bases at V and 6 bases at J, with 14 bases between. Germline loops: CDR1 SGHVS, CDR2 FQNEAQ. This CDR3 spans 13 amino acids. The CDR3 DNA sequence: TGTGCCAGCAGCACCGGGGTATTCCGCGAGCAGTACTTC. Its protein is CASSTGVFREQYF.

This clone showed up just a few times. This sequence joins TRBV5-1 and TRBJ1-4; the D is unclear. Between the trimmed V and J ends, which lost 2 bases and 3 bases, there was a span of 8 bases. This CDR3 comprises 14 residues. The germline gives CDR1 SGHRS, CDR2 YFSETQ. In DNA form, the CDR3 reads TGCGCCAGCAGCTTCGGGTCTTCTAATGAAAAACTGTTTTTT. Translation: CASSFGSSNEKLFF.

The rearrangement links TRBV6-5 to TRBJ1-1, with a possible D match to TRBD1 (6 bases). There are 15 residues in the CDR3. CDR1 is MNHEY, CDR2 SVGAGI, per germline. V was pared by 8 bases and J by 5 bases, with 21 bases between. This CDR3 reads CASPDWGRGKTEAFF. CDR3 DNA: TGTGCCAGCCCCGACTGGGGGAGGGGGAAAACTGAAGCTTTCTTT.

The V gene is TRBV6-6, the J gene TRBJ1-5; tentative D call: TRBD1 (5 bases). There are 16 residues in the CDR3. Trimming took 0 bases from V and 0 from J, leaving 9 bases between them. Germline loops: CDR1 MNHNY, CDR2 SVGAGI (reference sequence). The CDR3: CASSYSTQGSNQPQHF. CDR3 coding DNA: TGTGCCAGCAGTTACTCGACGCAGGGTAGCAATCAGCCCCAGCATTTT.

This clone was detected only a few times. The J gene is TRBJ1-2, the V gene TRBV7-8; no firm D call. CDR3 length equals 14 residues. The V end lost 1 base, the J end lost 2 bases, and 8 bases lay between the germline ends. CDR1 and CDR2 (germline): SGHVS, FQNEAQ. Here the CDR3 reads CASSLGTQNYGYTF. CDR3 in DNA: TGTGCCAGCAGCTTAGGCACACAAAACTATGGCTACACCTTC.

The chain recombines TRBV12-3 or TRBV12-4 with TRBJ2-1, with D possibly matching TRBD1 (7 bases). V gave up 6 bases and J gave up 9 bases, with 15 bases separating them. This CDR3 has 13 residues. This CDR3 is CASSPFQGGEQFF. The CDR3 DNA sequence: TGTGCCAGCAGCCCTTTCCAGGGGGGTGAGCAGTTCTTC.

The chain has TRBV6-5 and TRBJ2-3; TRBD1 is a possible D gene (5 bases). This CDR3 spans 13 amino acids. The germline CDR1 and CDR2 sequences are MNHEY and SVGAGI. Deletions cut 6 bases from V and 3 bases from J, with 10 bases between. CDR3 sequence (DNA): TGTGCCAGCAGGAGCCAGGGAACAGATACGCAGTATTTT. Its protein is CASRSQGTDTQYF.

The chain is built from TRBV6-5 and TRBJ1-2; D might be TRBD1 (6 bases). Germline V lookup: CDR1 MNHEY, CDR2 SVGAGI. V lost 8 bases and J lost 7, with 8 bases in between. The CDR3 spans 10 residues. CDR3 bases: TGTGCCAGCCAGGGGAGTGGCTACACCTTC. This codes for CASQGSGYTF.